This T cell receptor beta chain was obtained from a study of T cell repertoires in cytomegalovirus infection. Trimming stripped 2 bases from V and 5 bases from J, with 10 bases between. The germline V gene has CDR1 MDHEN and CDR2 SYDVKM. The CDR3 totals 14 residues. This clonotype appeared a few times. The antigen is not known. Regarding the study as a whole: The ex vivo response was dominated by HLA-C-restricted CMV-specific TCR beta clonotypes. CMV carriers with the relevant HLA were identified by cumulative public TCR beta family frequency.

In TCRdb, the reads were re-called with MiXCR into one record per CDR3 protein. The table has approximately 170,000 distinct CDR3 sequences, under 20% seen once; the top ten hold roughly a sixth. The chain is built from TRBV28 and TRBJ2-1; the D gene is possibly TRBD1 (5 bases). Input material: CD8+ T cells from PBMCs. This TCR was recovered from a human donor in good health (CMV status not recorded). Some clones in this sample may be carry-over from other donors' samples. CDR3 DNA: TGTGCCAGCAGTTTAGGACAATTAAACAATGAGCAGTTCTTC. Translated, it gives CASSLGQLNNEQFF. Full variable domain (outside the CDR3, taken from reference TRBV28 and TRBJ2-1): DVKVTQSSRYLVKRTGEKVFLECVQDMDHENMFWYRQDPGLGLRLIYFSYDVKMKEKGDIPEGYSVSREKKERFSLILESASTNQTSMYLCASSLGQLNNEQFFGPGTRLTVL.